The clone carrying this T cell receptor (beta chain) occurred many times. This record comes from a study of early T cells in non-severe SARS-CoV-2 infection. TCRdb used MiXCR to reprocess the 5' RACE reads, holding one entry per CDR3 protein. The sample shows 87,000 or so distinct CDR3 sequences, approximately 15% of them seen only once. The V gene's germline CDR1 is KGHSH and CDR2 LQKENI. This CDR3 contains 15 residues. V was clipped by 2 bases and J by 4 bases; unmatched bases: 6. This clonotype originated in an adult who was a healthcare worker with PCR-confirmed SARS-CoV-2 infection or an uninfected control (not recorded which). The chain has TRBV18 and TRBJ2-3, with 7 bases matching TRBD1. The sequenced material came from whole blood. CDR3 in amino acids: CASSPLDRAADTQYF. CDR3 nucleotide sequence: TGTGCCAGCTCACCATTAGACAGGGCCGCAGATACGCAGTATTTT.